The 23 T cell receptor beta chains reported below all come from one sample, sequenced in a study of siplizumab effects on memory and regulatory T cells (dated by TCRdb to the late 2010s). Libraries were built with the immunoSEQ multiplex PCR assay. TCRdb retrieved this table from immuneACCESS and kept in-frame rearrangements only. Not all clones are present; in checked studies, unresolved V genes account for under half, and no reason is known for the remainder. The sample table records roughly 56,000 clones; approximately 93% of these occur just once. Less than 45% of the sample comes from the top ten. Sequencing was carried out using CD8+ T cells sorted from blood. All receptors derive from a human donor in good health.

The chain uses TRBV28 and TRBJ2-2, with a possible D match to TRBD2 (6 bases). The CDR3 spans 17 residues. In germline, CDR1 is MDHEN, CDR2 SYDVKM. The germline V and J ends were trimmed by 6 bases and 4 bases, with 21 bases remaining between them. The CDR3 here is CASRRLVGSESTGELFF. The CDR3 nucleotides are TGTGCCAGCAGACGACTTGTCGGGAGTGAGAGCACCGGGGAGCTGTTTTTT.

This clone was observed a single time. The rearrangement uses TRBV30 and TRBJ1-3; D is undetermined. V lost 3 bases and J lost 7, with 16 bases in between. This CDR3 comprises 14 residues. CDR1 and CDR2 (germline): GTSNPN, SVGIG (reference sequence). The CDR3 bases are TGTGCCTGGAGCCACGACACGGGTTCTAACACCATATATTTT. This translates into CAWSHDTGSNTIYF.

The chain links TRBV27 to TRBJ2-1; 11 bases line up with TRBD2. CDR3 length: 13 amino acids. With V trimmed by 6 bases and J by 10 bases, 5 bases remained unmatched. Germline loops: CDR1 MNHEY, CDR2 SMNVEV (reference sequence). DNA for the CDR3: TGTGCCAGCAGCCTACTAGCGGGAGTCGAGCAGTTCTTC. Its translation is CASSLLAGVEQFF.

This chain connects TRBV13 to TRBJ1-2; D remains ambiguous. The CDR3 totals 12 residues. V shed 0 bases and J shed 7 bases, with 6 bases lying between them. Germline-derived CDR1 and CDR2 are PRHDT and FYEKMQ (reference sequence). The CDR3 nucleotides are TGTGCCAGCAGCTTAGGCCGTTCTGGCTACACCTTC. Translating gives CASSLGRSGYTF.

The chain links TRBV11-3 to TRBJ2-1; D unclear. Trimming shortened V by 1 base and J by 7 bases, and 14 bases separated the two germline ends. Germline CDR1 and CDR2: SGHNT and YENEEA. This CDR3 is built from 15 residues. CDR3 loop: CASSLGAGQVNEQFF. The CDR3 DNA follows: TGTGCCAGCAGCTTAGGAGCCGGCCAGGTGAATGAGCAGTTCTTC.

This clone was seen only once. The rearrangement links TRBV27 to TRBJ2-7, with D unclear. The J call is doubtful: the DNA matches TRBJ2-1 better. CDR1 is MNHEY and CDR2 is SMNVEV in the germline V gene (reference sequence). The CDR3 consists of 13 residues. The DNA of the CDR3 is TGTGCCAGCAGTTTGGGCCCTCCCTACGAGCAGTTCTTC. Protein sequence: CASSLGPPYEQFF.

The chain links TRBV9 to TRBJ2-1, with 11 nucleotides matching TRBD2. Germline CDR1 and CDR2: SGDLS and YYNGEE. The CDR3 covers 18 residues. V was pared by 0 bases and J by 4 bases, with 9 bases of the junction left unmatched. CDR3 region: CASSVGGTGTSGYNEQFF. The DNA for the CDR3 is TGTGCCAGCAGCGTAGGAGGGACCGGGACTAGCGGTTACAATGAGCAGTTCTTC. Full variable domain (rest looked up from reference TRBV9 and TRBJ2-1): DSGVTQTPKHLITATGQRVTLRCSPRSGDLSVYWYQQSLDQGLQFLIQYYNGEERAKGNILERFSAQQFPDLHSELNLSSLELGDSALYFCASSVGGTGTSGYNEQFFGPGTRLTVL.

The CDR3 DNA is TGCGCCAGCAGCTTGGCACCAGACTACGAGCAGTACTTC. Encoded protein: CASSLAPDYEQYF. The J gene is TRBJ2-7, the V gene TRBV5-1; D not certain. Trimming took 0 bases from V and 3 from J, leaving 7 bases between them. Germline loops: CDR1 SGHRS, CDR2 YFSETQ. The CDR3 length is 13 residues.

This clone is a singleton in its sample. The CDR3 region is CASSLGDSYEQYF. The CDR3 DNA sequence: TGTGCCAGCAGCTTGGGGGACAGCTACGAGCAGTACTTC. The gene calls are TRBV11-1 and TRBJ2-7; 7 bases are a match to TRBD1. This CDR3 is built from 13 residues. Germline V gene lookup returns CDR1 SGHAT and CDR2 FQDESV (reference sequence). Trimming took 3 bases from V and 3 from J; bases not matched to a gene: 2.

This sequence joins TRBV15 and TRBJ2-3; D is possibly TRBD1 or TRBD2 (5 bases each). Germline CDR1 is LNHNV and CDR2 is YYDKDF (reference sequence). V dropped 3 bases and J dropped 5 bases, with 12 bases sitting between them. The CDR3 consists of 14 residues. The CDR3 nucleotides read TGTGCCACCAGCAGGGAGCAGGGAGTAGATACGCAGTATTTT. Translated, it gives CATSREQGVDTQYF.

The V and J genes are TRBV30 and TRBJ2-1; 8 positions match TRBD2. CDR1 is GTSNPN and CDR2 is SVGIG in the germline V gene (reference sequence). V was clipped by 4 bases and J by 8 bases; unmatched bases: 25. This CDR3 has 19 residues. CDR3 residues: CAWIRIDLAGILQGHEQFF. Here the CDR3 DNA reads TGTGCCTGGATAAGGATCGACTTAGCGGGAATCCTGCAAGGACATGAGCAGTTCTTC.

This chain uses TRBV6-1 with TRBJ1-2; weak D call: TRBD1 (5 bases). Trimming took 6 bases from V and 8 from J, leaving 10 bases between them. Germline assignment: CDR1 MNHNS and CDR2 SASEGT. This CDR3 has 11 residues. For the CDR3, the DNA is TGTGCCAGCAGACTCGGACAAGGCTACACCTTC. Translation gives CASRLGQGYTF.

The chain recombines TRBV11-2 with TRBJ2-1; 10 positions match TRBD2. CDR1 is SGHAT and CDR2 is FQNNGV in the germline V gene. With V trimmed by 5 bases and J by 8 bases, 15 bases remained unmatched. This CDR3 is built from 17 residues. The CDR3, as DNA: TGTGCCAGCAGCGCTAGGGCTAGCGGGAGCCCCTTCGATGAGCAGTTCTTC. Translation gives CASSARASGSPFDEQFF. The variable domain in full, completed from reference TRBV11-2 and TRBJ2-1, reads EAGVAQSPRYKIIEKRQSVAFWCNPISGHATLYWYQQILGQGPKLLIQFQNNGVVDDSQLPKDRFSAERLKGVDSTLKIQPAKLEDSAVYLCASSARASGSPFDEQFFGPGTRLTVL.

This sequence joins TRBV18 and TRBJ2-1; unclear D gene. CDR1 KGHSH and CDR2 LQKENI come from the germline V gene. The CDR3 is 17 residues long. Trimming pared 0 bases from V and 0 bases from J, leaving 12 bases between. The CDR3 loop reads CASSPPSRTSSYNEQFF. The DNA for the CDR3 is TGTGCCAGCTCACCACCGAGCCGCACCAGCTCCTACAATGAGCAGTTCTTC.

The chain is built from TRBV7-6 and TRBJ2-1; D remains unclear. Trimming took off 1 base at V and 8 bases at J, with 18 bases between the two ends. Germline V gives CDR1 SGHVS, CDR2 FNYEAQ. CDR3 length: 16 residues. The CDR3 DNA is TGTGCCAGCAGCTTAGATAGCCCAAATACCCATCATGAGCAGTTCTTC. Its protein product is CASSLDSPNTHHEQFF.

The V and J genes are TRBV15 and TRBJ1-1; D may be TRBD1 (5 bases). The germline V gene has CDR1 LNHNV and CDR2 YYDKDF (reference sequence). V gave up 1 base and J gave up 2 bases, with 8 bases separating them. The CDR3 runs to 14 residues. The CDR3 bases are TGTGCCACCAGCAGAGGGACACTAAACACTGAAGCTTTCTTT. Translation: CATSRGTLNTEAFF.

CDR3 sequence (DNA): TGTGCCAGCAGCGTAGAAAAGGGCGGCTACACCTTC. It is translated as CASSVEKGGYTF. The chain links TRBV9 to TRBJ1-2; no clear D. Germline CDR1 and CDR2: SGDLS and YYNGEE. Trimming removed 0 bases from V and 8 bases from J, with 8 bases in between. The length of the CDR3 is 12 residues.

The V gene is TRBV5-1, the J gene TRBJ2-1, with a possible D match to TRBD1 (5 bases). Per the germline V gene, CDR1 is SGHRS and CDR2 is YFSETQ. V was shortened by 4 bases and J by 0 bases, with 11 bases between the two germline ends. CDR3 length equals 15 residues. In DNA, the CDR3 is TGCGCCAGCAGCCAAGGGGTGAGCTCCTACAATGAGCAGTTCTTC. Translated, it gives CASSQGVSSYNEQFF.

CDR3 protein: CASSDSGGRDTEAFF. Written as DNA, the CDR3 is TGTGCCAGCAGTGACTCTGGGGGCAGGGACACTGAAGCTTTCTTT. V and J are TRBV6-4 and TRBJ1-1; the D gene is possibly TRBD1 (6 bases). Germline CDR1 and CDR2: MRHNA and SNTAGT. This CDR3 is 15 amino acids long. V was shortened by 0 bases and J by 3 bases, with 11 bases between the two germline ends.

Comment on this clone: At one of its ends the junction is not consistent with the germline gene, which may arise from a read error. The V gene is TRBV7-7, the J gene TRBJ1-2; 7 nucleotides agree with TRBD1. The CDR3 extends over 15 amino acids. Per germline, CDR1 SSHAT and CDR2 FNYEAQ (reference sequence). The CDR3 loop reads CASSFRQGPNYGYTF. CDR3 DNA sequence: TGTGCTAGCAGCTTCCGACAGGGCCCAAACTATGGCTACACCTTC.

The gene calls are TRBV13 and TRBJ2-7; tentative D call: TRBD2 (7 bases). The V end was cut by 2 bases, the J end by 4 bases, with 12 bases between. The germline gives CDR1 PRHDT, CDR2 FYEKMQ (reference sequence). The CDR3 runs to 14 residues. The CDR3 region is CASSLRGGFYEQYF. The DNA for the CDR3 is TGTGCCAGCAGCTTAAGGGGGGGCTTTTACGAGCAGTACTTC.

This clone was counted only a few times. The chain recombines TRBV27 with TRBJ2-7, with D uncertain. The CDR3 is 13 residues long. CDR1 is MNHEY and CDR2 is SMNVEV in the germline V gene (reference sequence). The V gene lost 7 bases and the J gene lost 2 bases, with 12 bases spanning the gap. CDR3 nucleotide sequence: TGTGCCAGCATGAGAGCTGGCACCTACGAGCAGTACTTC. Encoded protein: CASMRAGTYEQYF.

V is TRBV5-1 and J is TRBJ2-3; D is possibly TRBD1 (6 bases). The length of the CDR3 is 14 residues. Germline loops: CDR1 SGHRS, CDR2 YFSETQ. The germline V and J ends were trimmed by 0 bases and 4 bases, with 9 bases remaining between them. CDR3 coding DNA: TGCGCCAGCAGCTTGGGTGGGGGCCCAGATACGCAGTATTTT. Its protein product is CASSLGGGPDTQYF.